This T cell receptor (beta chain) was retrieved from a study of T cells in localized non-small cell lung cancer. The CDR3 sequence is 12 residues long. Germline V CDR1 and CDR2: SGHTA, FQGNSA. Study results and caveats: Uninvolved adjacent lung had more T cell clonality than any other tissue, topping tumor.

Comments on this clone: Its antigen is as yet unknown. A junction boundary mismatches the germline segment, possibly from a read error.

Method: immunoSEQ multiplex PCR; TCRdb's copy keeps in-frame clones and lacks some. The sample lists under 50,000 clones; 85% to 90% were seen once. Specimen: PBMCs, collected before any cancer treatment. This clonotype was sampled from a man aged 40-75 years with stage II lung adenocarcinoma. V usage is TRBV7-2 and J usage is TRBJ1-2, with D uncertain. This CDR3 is CASSFSEYGYTF. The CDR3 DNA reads TGTGCCAGCAGCTTTTCCGAGTATGGGTACACCTTC.